This entry lists 27 T cell receptor beta chains sequenced from one sample in a study of blood T cell repertoires in COVID-19. Here immunoSEQ multiplex PCR was the method, and the copy in TCRdb shows in-frame clones only, minus some. The data hold under 200,000 clones, with 70% to 90% observed a single time. The material sequenced was peripheral blood. The receptors stem from an elderly woman with COVID-19, enrolled during active disease.

The rearrangement joins TRBV28 to TRBJ2-7, with no clear D. V dropped 7 bases and J dropped 9 bases, with 16 bases sitting between them. This CDR3 region has 12 residues. CDR1 and CDR2 from the germline V gene are MDHEN and SYDVKM. CDR3 residues: CASTPTRSPQYF. The CDR3 nucleotides read TGTGCCAGCACCCCTACCCGCTCTCCGCAGTACTTC.

The chain uses TRBV5-6 and TRBJ1-6; no firm D call. Trimming cost V 0 bases and J 15 bases, with 10 bases left between them. The germline V gene encodes CDR1 SGHDT and CDR2 YYEEEE. This CDR3 is built from 12 residues. The CDR3 DNA reads TGTGCCAGCAGCTTGGGTCAAAAGAGCCTCCACTTT. Translation gives CASSLGQKSLHF.

The chain links TRBV7-8 to TRBJ2-7; a weak D match, TRBD1 (7 bases). V gave up 1 base and J gave up 6 bases, with 19 bases separating them. The CDR3 runs 16 residues. Looked up from germline, CDR1 is SGHVS and CDR2 is FQNEAQ. CDR3 coding DNA: TGTGCCAGCAGCTTAGTGGGGGGCAGGGGGGTTCTCGAGCAGTACTTC. Translating gives CASSLVGGRGVLEQYF.

V is TRBV5-5 and J is TRBJ1-2; a weak D match, TRBD1 (6 bases). V was pared by 4 bases and J by 7 bases, with 14 bases between. The CDR3 sequence is 13 residues long. The germline V gene encodes CDR1 SGHKS and CDR2 YYEKEE (reference sequence). The CDR3 bases are TGTGCCAGCAGCATCAGGGGAAGCGGTGGCTACACCTTC. The encoded protein is CASSIRGSGGYTF.

In this sample, this clone turned up a few times. The V and J genes are TRBV5-1 and TRBJ2-7; 8 positions agree with TRBD2. CDR1 SGHRS and CDR2 YFSETQ come from the germline V gene. Trimming at V came to 5 bases and at J to 2 bases, leaving 12 bases not matched to a gene. The CDR3 has 16 residues. As DNA, the CDR3 is TGCGCCAGCAGTCTTGATGTGGGACTAGGAACCTACGAGCAGTACTTC. Its protein is CASSLDVGLGTYEQYF.

This chain joins TRBV29-1 and TRBJ2-3, with 7 bases lining up with TRBD2. With V trimmed by 3 bases and J by 5 bases, 2 bases remained unmatched. The CDR3 is made up of 12 amino acids. Germline values: CDR1 SQVTM, CDR2 ANQGSEA. The DNA for the CDR3 is TGCAGCGTTGAGAGGGAGGGAGATACGCAGTATTTT. Translating gives CSVEREGDTQYF.

CDR3 protein: CASSHPGLEKLFF. DNA for the CDR3: TGTGCCAGCAGCCATCCGGGACTTGAAAAACTGTTTTTT. This chain uses TRBV5-8 with TRBJ1-4; D perhaps matches TRBD1 (5 bases). The CDR3 loop spans 13 amino acids. Germline V gene data show CDR1 as SGHTS and CDR2 as YDEGEE. Between the trimmed V and J ends, which lost 4 bases and 7 bases, there was a span of 11 bases.

CDR3 residues: CASSLSGGPYRFTDTQYF. CDR3 nucleotides: TGTGCCAGCAGTTTAAGTGGGGGCCCTTACAGATTCACAGATACGCAGTATTTT. The chain carries TRBV27 and TRBJ2-3; tentative D call: TRBD1 (6 bases). CDR3 size: 18 residues. The germline gives CDR1 MNHEY, CDR2 SMNVEV (reference sequence). Trimming stripped 2 bases from V and 2 bases from J, with 20 bases between.

The chain recombines TRBV5-5 with TRBJ1-4, with D unresolved. The CDR3 covers 13 residues. Germline V gene data show CDR1 as SGHKS and CDR2 as YYEKEE (reference sequence). Trimming stripped 0 bases from V and 6 bases from J, with 6 bases between. CDR3 DNA: TGTGCCAGCAGCTTGGGGCCAGATGAAAAACTGTTTTTT. Its protein product is CASSLGPDEKLFF.

The chain joins TRBV2 to TRBJ1-3, with D tentatively TRBD1 (6 bases). The CDR3 is made up of 12 amino acids. Trimming left V 7 bases short and J 2 bases short, with 6 bases between. CDR1 and CDR2 from the germline V gene are SNHLY and FYNNEI. The CDR3 sequence: CASNRAGNTIYF. DNA of the CDR3: TGTGCCAGCAACAGGGCTGGAAACACCATATATTTT.

CDR3 in amino acids: CASSFGQGVGGNTIYF. CDR3 DNA sequence: TGTGCCAGCAGCTTCGGCCAGGGGGTCGGTGGAAACACCATATATTTT. The J gene is TRBJ1-3, the V gene TRBV7-2; 7 nucleotides agree with TRBD1. Losses at the gene ends were 3 bases for V and 3 bases for J; bases not matched to a gene: 8. This CDR3 comprises 16 residues. The germline V gene has CDR1 SGHTA and CDR2 FQGNSA.

V gene TRBV5-1 combines with J gene TRBJ2-1; no clear D. CDR3 length: 13 amino acids. Trimming removed 0 bases from V and 9 bases from J, with 10 bases in between. Looked up from germline, CDR1 is SGHRS and CDR2 is YFSETQ. CDR3 sequence: CASSLDGIGEQFF. CDR3 sequence (DNA): TGCGCCAGCAGCTTGGATGGCATTGGTGAGCAGTTCTTC.

The chain carries TRBV6-5 and TRBJ2-7; no reliable D call. The CDR3 totals 16 residues. Trimming removed 0 bases from V and 0 bases from J, with 12 bases in between. Germline values: CDR1 MNHEY, CDR2 SVGAGI. In nucleotides, the CDR3 is TGTGCCAGCAGTTACTCAAGCAGCAGGTCCTCCTACGAGCAGTACTTC. This encodes CASSYSSSRSSYEQYF.

A single count supports this clone. The gene calls are TRBV12-3 or TRBV12-4 and TRBJ1-2, with D tentatively TRBD1 (5 bases). The germline V and J ends were trimmed by 6 bases and 6 bases, with 14 bases remaining between them. The CDR3 sequence is 13 residues long. CDR3 in amino acids: CASSRVGGNGYTF. CDR3 nucleotide sequence: TGTGCCAGCAGCCGGGTGGGGGGGAATGGCTACACCTTC.

The chain joins TRBV28 to TRBJ2-7; possibly TRBD1 for D (6 bases). The CDR3 contains 16 residues. Germline V gene data show CDR1 as MDHEN and CDR2 as SYDVKM. The ends were cut back, 3 bases at V and 3 bases at J, with 18 bases in the middle. CDR3 loop: CASSFSSGAGRYEQYF. CDR3 DNA: TGTGCCAGCAGTTTTTCCTCAGGGGCAGGTCGCTACGAGCAGTACTTC.

The J gene is TRBJ1-1, the V gene TRBV3-1 (or the pseudogene TRBV3-2), with 7 bases aligning to TRBD1. This CDR3 region has 17 residues. V shed 4 bases, J shed 2 bases, and the junction held 13 bases outside the gene matches. Germline values: CDR1 LGHDT, CDR2 YNNKEL (reference sequence). In DNA, the CDR3 is TGTGCCAGCAGCCCGGCAGGGGGTCTTGGAACAAACACTGAAGCTTTCTTT. Translation: CASSPAGGLGTNTEAFF.

CDR3 coding DNA: TGTGCCAGCAGCTTAGACGGGCGGCGGGACGGTAATGAGCAGTTCTTC. This codes for CASSLDGRRDGNEQFF. This sequence joins TRBV7-2 and TRBJ2-1; maybe TRBD2 (6 bases). Trimming cost V 1 base and J 7 bases, with 17 bases left between them. CDR3 length: 16 residues. Germline V gene lookup returns CDR1 SGHTA and CDR2 FQGNSA.

The chain links TRBV2 to TRBJ2-3; no reliable D call. The germline CDR1 and CDR2 sequences are SNHLY and FYNNEI. With 2 bases removed from V and 5 bases from J, the gap between germline ends came to 8 bases. The CDR3 extends over 13 amino acids. The CDR3 reads CASSERRKDTQYF. CDR3 nucleotide sequence: TGTGCCAGCAGTGAACGGCGGAAAGATACGCAGTATTTT.

The V call is TRBV12-3 or TRBV12-4, the J call TRBJ2-7, with D perhaps TRBD2 (5 bases). Trimming shortened V by 3 bases and J by 7 bases, and 10 bases separated the two germline ends. The CDR3 spans 12 residues. The CDR3 sequence: CASSLTTGEQYF. The CDR3 DNA follows: TGTGCCAGCAGTTTGACGACGGGAGAGCAGTACTTC.

As to this clone: Distinct nucleotide sequences in the sample also encode this CDR3. V and J are TRBV6-5 and TRBJ2-7, with 10 bases matching TRBD1. Trimming took 6 bases from V and 4 from J; bases not matched to a gene: 6. The CDR3 spans 14 residues. CDR1 and CDR2 (germline): MNHEY, SVGAGI. CDR3 loop: CASRPGQGSYEQYF. The DNA for the CDR3 is TGTGCCAGCAGACCGGGACAGGGGTCGTACGAGCAGTACTTC.

The chain combines TRBV14 with TRBJ1-6; D is unclear. The CDR3 is made up of 13 amino acids. V dropped 8 bases and J dropped 9 bases, with 14 bases sitting between them. Germline-derived CDR1 and CDR2 are SGHDN and FVKESK. The CDR3 DNA follows: TGTGCCAGCGGTGAACAGTTCCTTTCACCCCTCCACTTT. It translates to CASGEQFLSPLHF.

This sequence joins TRBV2 and TRBJ2-1; 12 bases are a match to TRBD1. Looked up from germline, CDR1 is SNHLY and CDR2 is FYNNEI. V was pared by 8 bases and J by 6 bases, with 5 bases of the junction left unmatched. CDR3 size: 14 residues. The CDR3 loop reads CASWGQGASNEQFF. The CDR3 bases are TGTGCCAGCTGGGGACAGGGGGCATCCAATGAGCAGTTCTTC.

This sequence joins TRBV27 and TRBJ1-5, with D possibly TRBD1 on 5 matching bases. The V and J ends lost 0 bases and 3 bases respectively, with 12 bases between them. This CDR3 has 16 amino acids. Germline V gene lookup returns CDR1 MNHEY and CDR2 SMNVEV (reference sequence). The CDR3 reads CASSLSAGFNNQPQHF. CDR3 bases: TGTGCCAGCAGTTTATCGGCAGGGTTTAACAATCAGCCCCAGCATTTT.

For the CDR3, the DNA is TGTGCCAGCAGCTTAAGTCAGGCCTACGAGCAGTACTTC. Its translation: CASSLSQAYEQYF. V is TRBV7-2 and J is TRBJ2-7; D gene uncertain. Between the trimmed V and J ends, which lost 2 bases and 2 bases, there was a span of 7 bases. The length of the CDR3 is 13 residues. Germline CDR1 and CDR2: SGHTA and FQGNSA.

The chain carries TRBV20-1 and TRBJ2-3, with D possibly matching TRBD1 (5 bases). Germline V gene lookup returns CDR1 DFQATT and CDR2 SNEGSKA (reference sequence). The CDR3 sequence is 14 residues long. V lost 3 bases and J lost 2, with 12 bases in between. The CDR3 DNA is TGCAGTGCTAGTGTGGGGCTTGACACAGATACGCAGTATTTT. It is translated as CSASVGLDTDTQYF.

The V gene is TRBV28, the J gene TRBJ2-5, with 9 bases identical to TRBD2. CDR3 length: 17 amino acids. V was pared by 5 bases and J by 5 bases, with 15 bases of the junction left unmatched. Looked up from germline, CDR1 is MDHEN and CDR2 is SYDVKM. This chain's CDR3 is CASSPPEGAGGRETQYF. The CDR3 nucleotides read TGTGCCAGCAGTCCCCCTGAGGGAGCGGGAGGTAGGGAGACCCAGTACTTC.

This clone was detected once. The rearrangement uses TRBV15 and TRBJ1-1, with 9 nucleotides matching TRBD1. Germline V gene data show CDR1 as LNHNV and CDR2 as YYDKDF (reference sequence). The CDR3 length is 15 residues. Germline trimming cut 3 bases from V and 4 bases from J; bases unmatched to any gene: 6. The CDR3 is CATSRDRGAGTEAFF. CDR3 nucleotide sequence: TGTGCCACCAGCAGGGACAGGGGAGCAGGCACTGAAGCTTTCTTT.